This is a list of T cell receptor beta chains from one sample in a study of shared clonotypes between healthy human individuals. Sequencing used immunoSEQ multiplex PCR; TCRdb keeps in-frame clones, though not all of them. The sample lists 2.3 million or so clones, just over 90% seen once, with 0.3% to 0.4% in the top ten. Specimen: naive CD4+ T cells from PBMCs. These receptors all come from a man aged 18 to 29 in good health. Some clones in this sample may be carry-over from other donors' samples. Each CDR3 is given with its conserved first and last residue. The D gene is left open where the match is weak. Size is stated for part of the rows, as once, few or many counts, or as a class when the clone is expanded.

v_gene	d_gene	abundance	len	j_gene	CDR3aa	CDR3nt
TRBV7-9	.	.	13	TRBJ2-2	CASSLAQSGELFF	TGTGCCAGCAGCTTAGCACAGTCAGGGGAGCTGTTTTTT
TRBV11-2	.	.	14	TRBJ2-1	CASSRGTLGDEQFF	TGTGCCAGCAGCCGAGGGACACTGGGCGATGAGCAGTTCTTC
TRBV11-2	.	.	15	TRBJ2-7	CASSLGLARGYEQYF	TGTGCCAGCAGCTTAGGATTAGCTCGGGGCTACGAGCAGTACTTC
TRBV7-3	TRBD2	.	17	TRBJ2-1	CASSLTWASGRASEQFF	TGTGCCAGCAGCTTAACATGGGCTAGCGGGAGGGCCAGTGAGCAGTTCTTC
TRBV5-1	.	once	16	TRBJ2-7	CASSLDSSLTAYEQYF	TGCGCCAGCAGCTTGGACAGCTCATTAACAGCCTACGAGCAGTACTTC
TRBV27	TRBD2	once	14	TRBJ2-1	CASSLTSDYNEQFF	TGTGCCAGCAGCCTGACTAGCGACTACAATGAGCAGTTCTTC
TRBV4-3	TRBD2	once	15	TRBJ2-7	CASSRFLAGAYEQYF	TGCGCCAGCAGCCGCTTCCTAGCGGGAGCCTACGAGCAGTACTTC
TRBV5-1	TRBD1	.	13	TRBJ2-7	CASSWGQQTNKYF	TGCGCCAGCAGCTGGGGACAGCAAACGAACAAGTACTTC
TRBV28	.	.	14	TRBJ2-7	CASSLSTFGYEQYF	TGTGCCAGCAGTTTATCCACCTTCGGCTACGAGCAGTACTTC
TRBV28	TRBD1	.	16	TRBJ1-1	CASSLAGGRWDTEAFF	TGTGCCAGCAGTTTGGCAGGGGGCAGGTGGGACACTGAAGCTTTCTTT
TRBV5-4	.	.	15	TRBJ2-7	CASSAGQSDSYEQYF	TGTGCCAGCAGCGCGGGACAGTCTGACTCCTACGAGCAGTACTTC
TRBV4-3	.	.	14	TRBJ2-3	CASSQASSPDTQYF	TGCGCCAGCAGCCAAGCAAGTAGTCCAGATACGCAGTATTTT
TRBV28	.	once	12	TRBJ2-3	CASLSVTDTQYF	TGTGCCAGCTTGTCAGTCACAGATACGCAGTATTTT
TRBV6-5	.	.	15	TRBJ2-5	CASSYSGWRQETQYF	TGTGCCAGCAGTTACTCTGGCTGGCGACAAGAGACCCAGTACTTC
TRBV21-1	.	.	14	TRBJ2-2	CASSIRVGTGELFF	TGTGCCAGCAGCATTAGGGTAGGCACCGGGGAGCTGTTTTTT
TRBV19	.	few	14	TRBJ2-7	CASSYRVLAYEQYF	TGTGCCAGTAGCTACAGGGTTTTAGCCTACGAGCAGTACTTC
TRBV11-2	.	.	13	TRBJ1-4	CASSLDTQRQLFF	TGTGCCAGCAGCTTAGATACCCAGCGGCAACTGTTTTTT
TRBV5-5	.	once	16	TRBJ2-2	CASSLTVQGNTGELFF	TGTGCCAGCAGCTTGACGGTCCAGGGCAACACCGGGGAGCTGTTTTTT